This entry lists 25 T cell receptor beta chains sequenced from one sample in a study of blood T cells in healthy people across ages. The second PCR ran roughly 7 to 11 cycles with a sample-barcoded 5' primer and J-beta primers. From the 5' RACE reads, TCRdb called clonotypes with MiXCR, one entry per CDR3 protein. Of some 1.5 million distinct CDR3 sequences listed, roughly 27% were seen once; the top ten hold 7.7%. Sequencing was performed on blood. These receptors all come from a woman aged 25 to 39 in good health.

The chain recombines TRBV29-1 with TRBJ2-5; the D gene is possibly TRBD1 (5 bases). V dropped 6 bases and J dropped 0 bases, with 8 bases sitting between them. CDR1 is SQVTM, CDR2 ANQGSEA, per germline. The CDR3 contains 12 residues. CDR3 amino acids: CSVQTDQETQYF. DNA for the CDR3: TGCAGCGTACAGACAGACCAAGAGACCCAGTACTTC.

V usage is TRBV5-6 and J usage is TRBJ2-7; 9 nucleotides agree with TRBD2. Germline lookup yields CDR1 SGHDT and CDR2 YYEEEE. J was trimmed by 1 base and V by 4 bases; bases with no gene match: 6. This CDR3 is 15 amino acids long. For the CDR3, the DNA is TGTGCCAGCAGCAAAGCGGGGGGTCCTTCCTACGAGCAGTACTTC. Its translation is CASSKAGGPSYEQYF.

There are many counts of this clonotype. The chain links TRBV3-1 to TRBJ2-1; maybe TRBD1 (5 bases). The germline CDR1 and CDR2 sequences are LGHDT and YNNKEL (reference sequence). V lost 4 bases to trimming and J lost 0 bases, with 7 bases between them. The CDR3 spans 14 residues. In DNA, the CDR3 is TGTGCCAGCAGCCGACAGAGCTCCTACAATGAGCAGTTCTTC. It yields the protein CASSRQSSYNEQFF.

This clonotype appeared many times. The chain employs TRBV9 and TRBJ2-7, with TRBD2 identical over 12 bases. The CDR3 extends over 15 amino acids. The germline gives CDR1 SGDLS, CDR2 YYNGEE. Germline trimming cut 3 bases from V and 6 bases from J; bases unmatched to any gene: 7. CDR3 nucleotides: TGTGCCAGCAGCGGAACTAGCGGGAGGTCGGCCGAGCAGTACTTC. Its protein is CASSGTSGRSAEQYF.

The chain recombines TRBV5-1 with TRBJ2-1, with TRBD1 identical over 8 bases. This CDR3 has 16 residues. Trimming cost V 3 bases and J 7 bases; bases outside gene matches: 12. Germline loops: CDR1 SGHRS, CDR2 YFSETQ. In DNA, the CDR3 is TGCGCCAGCAGCTCGTTTCGGCAGGGGGCGACGAATGAGCAGTTCTTC. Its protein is CASSSFRQGATNEQFF.

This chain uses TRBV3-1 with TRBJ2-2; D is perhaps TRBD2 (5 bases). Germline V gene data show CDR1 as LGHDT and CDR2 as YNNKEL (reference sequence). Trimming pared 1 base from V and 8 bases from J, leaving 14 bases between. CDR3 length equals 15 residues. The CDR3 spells CASSQVGSGQGELFF. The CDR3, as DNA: TGTGCCAGCAGCCAAGTGGGAAGCGGTCAGGGGGAGCTGTTTTTT.

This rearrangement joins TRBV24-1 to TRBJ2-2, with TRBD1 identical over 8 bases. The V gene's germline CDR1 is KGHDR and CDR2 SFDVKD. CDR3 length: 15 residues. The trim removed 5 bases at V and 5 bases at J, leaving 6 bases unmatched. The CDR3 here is CATSATGVGTGELFF. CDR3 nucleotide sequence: TGTGCCACCAGTGCGACAGGGGTGGGGACCGGGGAGCTGTTTTTT.

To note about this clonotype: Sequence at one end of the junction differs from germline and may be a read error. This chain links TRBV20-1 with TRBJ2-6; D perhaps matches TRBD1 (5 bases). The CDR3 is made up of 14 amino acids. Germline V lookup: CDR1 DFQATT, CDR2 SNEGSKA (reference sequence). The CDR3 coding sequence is TGCAGTGCTAGTTCGTCCTCTGGGGCCAACGTCCGGACTTTC. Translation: CSASSSSGANVRTF.

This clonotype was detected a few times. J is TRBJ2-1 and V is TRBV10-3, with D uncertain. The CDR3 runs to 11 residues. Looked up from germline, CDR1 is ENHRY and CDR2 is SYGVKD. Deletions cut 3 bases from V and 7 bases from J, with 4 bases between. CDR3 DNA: TGTGCCATCAGTGATAGTAATGAGCAGTTCTTC. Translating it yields CAISDSNEQFF.

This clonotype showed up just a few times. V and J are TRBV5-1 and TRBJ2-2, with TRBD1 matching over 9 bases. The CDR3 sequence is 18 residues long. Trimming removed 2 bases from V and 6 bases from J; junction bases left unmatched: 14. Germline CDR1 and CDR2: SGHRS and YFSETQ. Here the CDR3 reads CASSLGPTGTGSPGELFF. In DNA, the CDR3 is TGCGCCAGCAGCTTAGGGCCAACCGGGACAGGGTCCCCCGGGGAGCTGTTTTTT.

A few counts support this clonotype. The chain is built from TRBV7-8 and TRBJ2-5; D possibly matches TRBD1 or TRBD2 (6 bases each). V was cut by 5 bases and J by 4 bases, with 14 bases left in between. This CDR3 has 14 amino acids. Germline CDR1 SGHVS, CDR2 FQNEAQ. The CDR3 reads CASSERGALETQYF. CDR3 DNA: TGTGCCAGCAGCGAGAGGGGGGCTTTAGAGACCCAGTACTTC.

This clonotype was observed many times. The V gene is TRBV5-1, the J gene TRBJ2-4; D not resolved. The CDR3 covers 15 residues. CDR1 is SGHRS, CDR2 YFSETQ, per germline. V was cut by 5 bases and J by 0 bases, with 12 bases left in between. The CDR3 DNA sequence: TGCGCCAGCAGACTTAACGAAATAGCCAAAAACATTCAGTACTTC. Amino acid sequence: CASRLNEIAKNIQYF.

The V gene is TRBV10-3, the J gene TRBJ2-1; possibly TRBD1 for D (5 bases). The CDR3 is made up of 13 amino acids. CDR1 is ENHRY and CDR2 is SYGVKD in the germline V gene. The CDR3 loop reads CAIGGDRSIQQFF. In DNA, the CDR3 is TGTGCTATCGGTGGAGACAGATCGATACAGCAGTTCTTC.

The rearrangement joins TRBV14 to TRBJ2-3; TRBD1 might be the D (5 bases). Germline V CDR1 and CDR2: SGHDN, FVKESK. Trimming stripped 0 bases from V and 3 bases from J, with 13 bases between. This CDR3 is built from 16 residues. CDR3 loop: CASSQDLGQGTDTQYF. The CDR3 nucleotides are TGTGCCAGCAGCCAAGATCTCGGGCAGGGTACAGATACGCAGTATTTT.

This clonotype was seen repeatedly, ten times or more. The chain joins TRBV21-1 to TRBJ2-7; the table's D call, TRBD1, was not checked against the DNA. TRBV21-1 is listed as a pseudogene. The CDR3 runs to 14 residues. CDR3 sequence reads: CASTLGRTSYEQYF. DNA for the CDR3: TGTGCCAGCACCTTGGGACGGACCTCCTACGAGCAGTACTTC.

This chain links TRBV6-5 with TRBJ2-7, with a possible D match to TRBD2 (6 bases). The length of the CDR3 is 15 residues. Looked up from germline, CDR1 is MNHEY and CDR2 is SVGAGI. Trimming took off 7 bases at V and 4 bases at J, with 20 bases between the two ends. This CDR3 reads CASTKGPRGDYEQYF. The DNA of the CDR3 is TGTGCCAGCACCAAGGGCCCCCGCGGGGATTACGAGCAGTACTTC.

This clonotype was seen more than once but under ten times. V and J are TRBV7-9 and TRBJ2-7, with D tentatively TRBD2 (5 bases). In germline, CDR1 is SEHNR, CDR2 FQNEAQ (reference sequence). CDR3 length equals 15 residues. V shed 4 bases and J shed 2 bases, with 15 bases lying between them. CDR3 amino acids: CASSSPGRAPYEQYF. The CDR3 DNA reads TGTGCCAGCAGCTCCCCCGGGCGGGCCCCCTACGAGCAGTACTTC.

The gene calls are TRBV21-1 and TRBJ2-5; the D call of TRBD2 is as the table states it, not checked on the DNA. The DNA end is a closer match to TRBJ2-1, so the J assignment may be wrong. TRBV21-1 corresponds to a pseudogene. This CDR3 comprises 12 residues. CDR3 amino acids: CAGRGSQETQFF. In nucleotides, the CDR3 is TGTGCCGGGAGGGGATCCCAAGAGACCCAGTTCTTC.

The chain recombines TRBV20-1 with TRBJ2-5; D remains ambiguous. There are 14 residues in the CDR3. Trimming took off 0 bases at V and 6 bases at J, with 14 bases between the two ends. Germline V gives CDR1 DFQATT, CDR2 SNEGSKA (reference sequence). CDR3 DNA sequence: TGCAGTGCTAGAGATTCTCACTCTGATCAGACCCAGTACTTC. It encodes CSARDSHSDQTQYF.

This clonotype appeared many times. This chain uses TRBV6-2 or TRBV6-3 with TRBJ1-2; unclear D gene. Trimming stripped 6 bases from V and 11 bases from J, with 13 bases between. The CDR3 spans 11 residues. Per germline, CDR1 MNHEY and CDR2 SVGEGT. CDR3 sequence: CASSPGPGYTF. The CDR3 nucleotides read TGTGCCAGCAGCCCTGGACCGGGGTACACCTTC.

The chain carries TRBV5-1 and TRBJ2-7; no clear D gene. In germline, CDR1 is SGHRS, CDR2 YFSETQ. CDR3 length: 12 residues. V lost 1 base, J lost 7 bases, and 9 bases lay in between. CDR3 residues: CASSLNFREQYF. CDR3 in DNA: TGCGCCAGCAGCTTGAATTTTCGTGAGCAGTACTTC.

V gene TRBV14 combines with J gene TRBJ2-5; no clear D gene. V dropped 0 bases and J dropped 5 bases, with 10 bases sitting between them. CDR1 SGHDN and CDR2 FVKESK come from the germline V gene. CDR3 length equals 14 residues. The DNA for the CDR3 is TGTGCCAGCAGCCAAGACGGTCTTCTGGAGACCCAGTACTTC. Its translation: CASSQDGLLETQYF. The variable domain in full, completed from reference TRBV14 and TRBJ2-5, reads EAGVTQFPSHSVIEKGQTVTLRCDPISGHDNLYWYRRVMGKEIKFLLHFVKESKQDESGMPNNRFLAERTGGTYSTLKVQPAELEDSGVYFCASSQDGLLETQYFGPGTRLLVL.

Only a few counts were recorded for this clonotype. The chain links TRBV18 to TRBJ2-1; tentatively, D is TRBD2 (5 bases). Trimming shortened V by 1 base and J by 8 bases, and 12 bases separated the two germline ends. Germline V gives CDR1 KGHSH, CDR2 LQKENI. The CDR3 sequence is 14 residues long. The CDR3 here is CASSPRSVVDEQFF. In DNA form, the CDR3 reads TGTGCCAGCTCACCACGTAGCGTGGTGGATGAGCAGTTCTTC.

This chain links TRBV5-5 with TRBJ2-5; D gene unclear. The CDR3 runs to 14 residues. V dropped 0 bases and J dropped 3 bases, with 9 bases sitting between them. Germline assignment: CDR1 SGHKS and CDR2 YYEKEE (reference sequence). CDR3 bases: TGTGCCAGCAGCTTGGACGCTTGGGAAGAGACCCAGTACTTC. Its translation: CASSLDAWEETQYF. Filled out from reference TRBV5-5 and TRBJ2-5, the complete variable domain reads DAGVTQSPTHLIKTRGQQVTLRCSPISGHKSVSWYQQVLGQGPQFIFQYYEKEERGRGNFPDRFSARQFPNYSSELNVNALLLGDSALYLCASSLDAWEETQYFGPGTRLLVL.

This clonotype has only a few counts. CDR3: CASSLTITSGTYNEQFF. CDR3 DNA: TGCGCCAGCAGCCTTACAATCACTAGCGGAACCTACAATGAGCAGTTCTTC. V gene TRBV5-1 combines with J gene TRBJ2-1, with 8 bases identical to TRBD2. The CDR3 covers 17 residues. Germline trimming cut 4 bases from V and 2 bases from J; bases unmatched to any gene: 11. Per germline, CDR1 SGHRS and CDR2 YFSETQ.